These 18 T cell receptor beta chains share one sample of origin, sequenced in a study of cytomegalovirus exposure and HLA in healthy donors (dated by TCRdb to the late 2010s). The library was obtained by the immunoSEQ multiplex PCR assay. For the multiplex PCR, a mixture combining 60 forward primers for TCR Vbeta segments and 13 reverse primers for TCR Jbeta segments was used. This is the immuneACCESS table as TCRdb keeps it, with only in-frame sequences that have V and J called. A part of the clones is gone; compared with another copy, unresolved V genes explain less than half, and the rest is unexplained. This sample is represented by 110,000 to 150,000 clones; around three quarters of them were singletons. Under 2.5% of the sample rests with the top ten. The material sequenced was PBMCs. All receptors come from an older woman in good health and CMV-seropositive.

The gene calls are TRBV30 and TRBJ1-4; D gene unclear. This CDR3 spans 15 amino acids. V dropped 2 bases and J dropped 1 base, with 11 bases sitting between them. Germline lookup yields CDR1 GTSNPN and CDR2 SVGIG (reference sequence). The DNA of the CDR3 is TGTGCCTGGAGTAAACAGCTTAAAACTAATGAAAAACTGTTTTTT. This translates into CAWSKQLKTNEKLFF.

This chain's CDR3 is CASSSGTSAEQFF. The CDR3 DNA reads TGTGCCAGCAGCAGCGGGACTAGCGCTGAGCAGTTCTTC. The gene calls are TRBV6-6 and TRBJ2-1, with 10 bases matching TRBD2. The CDR3 covers 13 residues. Unmatched junction bases numbered 5, after V lost 6 bases and J lost 9 bases. Germline V CDR1 and CDR2: MNHNY, SVGAGI (reference sequence).

The chain is built from TRBV6-5 and TRBJ1-2; a weak D match, TRBD1 (5 bases). CDR3 length: 14 residues. V gave up 5 bases and J gave up 7 bases, with 17 bases separating them. From germline, CDR1 is MNHEY and CDR2 SVGAGI. The CDR3 is CASSRGGGEVGYTF. The CDR3 DNA is TGTGCCAGCAGTCGGGGAGGAGGGGAGGTTGGCTACACCTTC.

This clone was seen once. The chain joins TRBV19 to TRBJ1-1, with TRBD1 matching 7 bases. The CDR3 length is 13 residues. Germline CDR1 and CDR2: LNHDA and SQIVND (reference sequence). Germline trimming cut 5 bases from V and 3 bases from J; bases unmatched to any gene: 3. CDR3: CASSPQGDTEAFF. The CDR3 DNA follows: TGTGCCAGTAGTCCCCAGGGGGACACTGAAGCTTTCTTT.

The chain uses TRBV5-1 and TRBJ1-4; 11 bases map to TRBD1. CDR1 SGHRS and CDR2 YFSETQ come from the germline V gene. J was trimmed by 4 bases and V by 0 bases; bases with no gene match: 8. The CDR3 extends over 18 amino acids. The CDR3 spells CASSLGRTGGSGNEKLFF. Written as DNA, the CDR3 is TGCGCCAGCAGCTTGGGCCGGACAGGGGGCTCTGGTAATGAAAAACTGTTTTTT.

The table lists this clone with a few counts. V is TRBV28 and J is TRBJ1-5, with TRBD1 matching 7 bases. CDR3 length: 16 residues. V shed 7 bases and J 2 bases; nucleotides not matched to a gene: 11. Germline lookup yields CDR1 MDHEN and CDR2 SYDVKM. The CDR3 loop is CASTKNRGGGNQPQHF. CDR3 sequence (DNA): TGTGCCAGCACCAAAAACAGGGGAGGCGGCAATCAGCCCCAGCATTTT.

The chain links TRBV28 to TRBJ1-2, with TRBD1 as a possible D gene (6 bases). This CDR3 has 13 amino acids. Germline values: CDR1 MDHEN, CDR2 SYDVKM. V was trimmed by 5 bases and J by 4 bases, leaving 11 bases between them. CDR3: CASSPTGSYGYTF. The CDR3 nucleotides read TGTGCCAGCAGTCCTACAGGGAGCTATGGCTACACCTTC.

This clone occurred once. The chain joins TRBV5-8 to TRBJ1-5, with D perhaps matching TRBD1 (5 bases). V shed 4 bases and J shed 7 bases, with 9 bases lying between them. CDR3 length: 12 amino acids. Germline V gene sequence: CDR1 SGHTS, CDR2 YDEGEE. In nucleotides, the CDR3 is TGTGCCAGCAGCACAGGTTACCAGCCCCAGCATTTT. This translates into CASSTGYQPQHF.

This clone was seen a few times. The V and J genes are TRBV28 and TRBJ1-1; 12 positions match TRBD1. CDR1 is MDHEN and CDR2 is SYDVKM in the germline V gene. This CDR3 is built from 14 residues. The J segment lost 8 bases and the V segment lost 5 bases, leaving 6 bases of the junction unmatched. CDR3 sequence (DNA): TGTGCCAGCAGTACCGGGACAGGGGGCACCGAAGCTTTCTTT. Amino acid sequence: CASSTGTGGTEAFF.

This chain joins TRBV6-6 and TRBJ1-1, with TRBD1 matching over 7 bases. V shed 5 bases and J 0 bases; nucleotides not matched to a gene: 6. The CDR3 is made up of 15 amino acids. CDR1 and CDR2 from the germline V gene are MNHNY and SVGAGI (reference sequence). The CDR3 loop is CASSHGTVVNTEAFF. The CDR3 region has the DNA TGTGCCAGCAGTCACGGGACAGTGGTGAACACTGAAGCTTTCTTT.

V usage is TRBV5-1 and J usage is TRBJ2-1, with D possibly matching TRBD2 (9 bases). Germline lookup yields CDR1 SGHRS and CDR2 YFSETQ. The CDR3 totals 15 residues. Trimming stripped 7 bases from V and 0 bases from J, with 14 bases between. The CDR3 protein is CASSSGTGSYNEQFF. As DNA, the CDR3 is TGCGCCAGCTCTAGCGGGACAGGCTCCTACAATGAGCAGTTCTTC. Full variable domain (outside the CDR3, taken from reference TRBV5-1 and TRBJ2-1): KAGVTQTPRYLIKTRGQQVTLSCSPISGHRSVSWYQQTPGQGLQFLFEYFSETQRNKGNFPGRFSGRQFSNSRSEMNVSTLELGDSALYLCASSSGTGSYNEQFFGPGTRLTVL.

The gene calls are TRBV5-1 and TRBJ2-2, with D hard to call. Germline CDR1 and CDR2: SGHRS and YFSETQ. V was shortened by 2 bases and J by 6 bases, with 2 bases between the two germline ends. The length of the CDR3 is 11 residues. The CDR3 reads CASSFSGELFF. CDR3 DNA sequence: TGCGCCAGCAGCTTCTCCGGGGAGCTGTTTTTT.

This clone appeared once. The chain employs TRBV5-1 and TRBJ2-7, with TRBD1 matching over 10 bases. V shed 3 bases, J shed 7 bases, and the junction held 4 bases outside the gene matches. This CDR3 contains 13 residues. CDR1 SGHRS and CDR2 YFSETQ come from the germline V gene. The CDR3 loop reads CASSSDRGIEQYF. The CDR3 DNA follows: TGCGCCAGCAGCTCGGACAGGGGGATTGAGCAGTACTTC.

This chain uses TRBV7-6 with TRBJ1-1; 8 bases match TRBD1. CDR1 is SGHVS, CDR2 FNYEAQ, per germline. The V gene end was trimmed by 5 bases and the J gene end by 4 bases; junction bases not matched to a gene: 6. CDR3 size: 14 residues. The CDR3 coding sequence is TGTGCCAGCAGCCAGGAAACAGGGGGCACTGAAGCTTTCTTT. Protein product: CASSQETGGTEAFF. Full variable domain (outside the CDR3, taken from reference TRBV7-6 and TRBJ1-1): GAGVSQSPRYKVTKRGQDVALRCDPISGHVSLYWYRQALGQGPEFLTYFNYEAQQDKSGLPNDRFSAERPEGSISTLTIQRTEQRDSAMYRCASSQETGGTEAFFGQGTRLTVV.

The chain joins TRBV19 to TRBJ1-2; D is ambiguous. The CDR3 consists of 12 residues. CDR1 and CDR2 from the germline V gene are LNHDA and SQIVND (reference sequence). V was clipped by 3 bases and J by 4 bases, with 6 bases between them. CDR3 region: CASSILPYGYTF. The DNA of the CDR3 is TGTGCCAGTAGTATTCTACCCTATGGCTACACCTTC.

This sequence joins TRBV19 and TRBJ2-7, with TRBD1 matching over 9 bases. Germline CDR1 reads LNHDA; CDR2 reads SQIVND (reference sequence). The CDR3 length is 15 residues. The V gene end was trimmed by 7 bases and the J gene end by 0 bases; junction bases not matched to a gene: 7. CDR3 nucleotide sequence: TGTGCCAGTAACTCCAGGGACAGGGACTCCTACGAGCAGTACTTC. Its protein product is CASNSRDRDSYEQYF.

As DNA, the CDR3 is TGCGCCAGCAGCCTACCGGGGGGTAACTATGGCTACACCTTC. Residues: CASSLPGGNYGYTF. The J gene is TRBJ1-2, the V gene TRBV5-1; possibly TRBD1 for D (5 bases). Germline lookup yields CDR1 SGHRS and CDR2 YFSETQ. Trimming took off 4 bases at V and 1 base at J, with 11 bases between the two ends. This CDR3 is 14 amino acids long.

The chain couples TRBV7-6 to TRBJ2-5; TRBD2 matches at 8 bases. TRBJ2-7 matches the DNA end more closely, so the J call is doubtful. Germline CDR1 is SGHVS and CDR2 is FNYEAQ. This CDR3 is built from 16 residues. DNA of the CDR3: TGTGCCAGCAGCTTAGGACTCGGGAGGGCCATAGACGAGCAGTACTTC. It translates to CASSLGLGRAIDEQYF.